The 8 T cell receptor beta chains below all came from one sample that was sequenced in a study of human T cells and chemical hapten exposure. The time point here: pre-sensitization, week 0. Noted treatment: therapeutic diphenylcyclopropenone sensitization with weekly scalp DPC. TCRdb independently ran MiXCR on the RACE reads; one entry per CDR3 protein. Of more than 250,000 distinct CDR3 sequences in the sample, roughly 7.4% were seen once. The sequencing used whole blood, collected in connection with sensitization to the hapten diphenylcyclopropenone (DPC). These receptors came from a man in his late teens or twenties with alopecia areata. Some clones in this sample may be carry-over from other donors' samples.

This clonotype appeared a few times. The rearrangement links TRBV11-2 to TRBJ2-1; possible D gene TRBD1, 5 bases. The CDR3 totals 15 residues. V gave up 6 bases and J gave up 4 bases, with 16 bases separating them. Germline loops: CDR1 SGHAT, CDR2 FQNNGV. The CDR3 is CASRPRQKPYNEQFF. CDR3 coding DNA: TGTGCCAGCAGACCCAGACAGAAGCCTTACAATGAGCAGTTCTTC. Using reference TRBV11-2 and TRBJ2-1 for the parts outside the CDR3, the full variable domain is EAGVAQSPRYKIIEKRQSVAFWCNPISGHATLYWYQQILGQGPKLLIQFQNNGVVDDSQLPKDRFSAERLKGVDSTLKIQPAKLEDSAVYLCASRPRQKPYNEQFFGPGTRLTVL.

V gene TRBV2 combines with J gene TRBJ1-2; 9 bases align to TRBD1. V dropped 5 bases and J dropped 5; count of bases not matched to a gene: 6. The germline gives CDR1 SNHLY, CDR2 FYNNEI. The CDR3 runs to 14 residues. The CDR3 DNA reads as TGTGCCAGCAGTCTGGAGGGACAGGGATATGGCTACACCTTC. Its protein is CASSLEGQGYGYTF.

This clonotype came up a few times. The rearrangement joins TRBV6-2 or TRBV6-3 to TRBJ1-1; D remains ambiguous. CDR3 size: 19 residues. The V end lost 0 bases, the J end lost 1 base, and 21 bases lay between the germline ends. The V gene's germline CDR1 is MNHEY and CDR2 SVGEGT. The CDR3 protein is CASSYSTSPTRASNTEAFF. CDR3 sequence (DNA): TGTGCCAGCAGTTACTCGACAAGTCCAACCCGGGCATCGAACACTGAAGCTTTCTTT.

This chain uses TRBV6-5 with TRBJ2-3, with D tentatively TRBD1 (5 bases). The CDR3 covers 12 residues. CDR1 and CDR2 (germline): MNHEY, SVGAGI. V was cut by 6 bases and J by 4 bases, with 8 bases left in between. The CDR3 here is CASSDSPDTQYF. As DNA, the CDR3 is TGTGCCAGCAGCGACAGCCCAGATACGCAGTATTTT.

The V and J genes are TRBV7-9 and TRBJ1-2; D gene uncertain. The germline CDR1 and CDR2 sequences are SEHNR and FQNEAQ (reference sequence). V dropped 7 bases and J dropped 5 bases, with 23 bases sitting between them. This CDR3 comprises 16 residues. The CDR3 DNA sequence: TGTGCCAGCACCCTATTGGCCGGCGTCTCATCTTATGGCTACACCTTC. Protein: CASTLLAGVSSYGYTF.

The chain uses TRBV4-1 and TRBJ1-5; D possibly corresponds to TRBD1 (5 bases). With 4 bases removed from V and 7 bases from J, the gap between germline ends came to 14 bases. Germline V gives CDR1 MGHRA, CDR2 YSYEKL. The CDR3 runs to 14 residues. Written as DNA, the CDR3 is TGCGCCAGCAGCCCGCGGGGCGGTGAGCAGCCCCAGCATTTT. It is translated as CASSPRGGEQPQHF.

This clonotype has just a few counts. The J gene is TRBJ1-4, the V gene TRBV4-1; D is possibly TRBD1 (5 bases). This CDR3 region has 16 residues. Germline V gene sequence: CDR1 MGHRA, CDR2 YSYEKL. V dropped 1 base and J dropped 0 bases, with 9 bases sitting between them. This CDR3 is CASSQGQGSTNEKLFF. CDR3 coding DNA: TGCGCCAGCAGCCAAGGGCAGGGCTCAACTAATGAAAAACTGTTTTTT.

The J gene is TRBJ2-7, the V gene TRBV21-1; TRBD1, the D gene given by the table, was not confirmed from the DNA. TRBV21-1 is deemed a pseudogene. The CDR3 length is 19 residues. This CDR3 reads CASSTLSSGGTGQAYEQYV. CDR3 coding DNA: TGTGCCAGTTCCACTCTATCCTCGGGGGGGACAGGACAGGCCTACGAGCAGTACGTC.